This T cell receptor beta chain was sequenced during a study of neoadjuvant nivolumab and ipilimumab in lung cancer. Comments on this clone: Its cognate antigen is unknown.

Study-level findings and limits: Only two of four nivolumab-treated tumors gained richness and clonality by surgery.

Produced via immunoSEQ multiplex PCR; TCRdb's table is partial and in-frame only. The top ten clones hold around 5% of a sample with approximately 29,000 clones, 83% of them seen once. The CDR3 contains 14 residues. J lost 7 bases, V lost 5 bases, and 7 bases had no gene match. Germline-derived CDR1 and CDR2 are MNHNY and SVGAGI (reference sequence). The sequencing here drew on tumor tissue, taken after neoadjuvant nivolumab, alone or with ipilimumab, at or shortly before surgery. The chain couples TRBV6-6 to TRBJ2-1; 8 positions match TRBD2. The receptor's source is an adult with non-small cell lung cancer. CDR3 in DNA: TGTGCCAGCAGTGTGCGGGAGGACGGGAATGAGCAGTTCTTC. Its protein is CASSVREDGNEQFF.